The 13 T cell receptor beta chains below all came from one sample that was sequenced in a study of cytomegalovirus exposure and HLA in healthy donors. The PCR contained 60 Vbeta and 13 Jbeta primers. The table came from immunoSEQ multiplex PCR; TCRdb's copy has only in-frame clones and leaves some out. The data hold 55,000 to 80,000 clones, with roughly 73% observed a single time. Sequencing used PBMCs. Receptors originate from a woman between 40 and 55 years old in good health and CMV-seropositive.

The CDR3 nucleotides are TGTGCCAGCAGCTCAAACAATGAGCAGTTCTTC. Protein product: CASSSNNEQFF. The chain couples TRBV5-4 to TRBJ2-1, with no clear D. V was trimmed by 3 bases and J by 5 bases, leaving 3 bases between them. The CDR3 sequence is 11 residues long. From germline, CDR1 is SGHNT and CDR2 YYREEE (reference sequence).

The V gene is TRBV2, the J gene TRBJ2-7, with 7 bases that match TRBD2. From germline, CDR1 is SNHLY and CDR2 FYNNEI. The CDR3 totals 14 residues. V shed 4 bases, J shed 2 bases, and the junction held 5 bases outside the gene matches. CDR3 residues: CASSGLAVAYEQYF. The CDR3 nucleotides are TGTGCCAGCAGTGGGCTAGCGGTGGCCTACGAGCAGTACTTC. Looking up the rest from reference TRBV2 and TRBJ2-7 gives the full variable domain: EPEVTQTPSHQVTQMGQEVILRCVPISNHLYFYWYRQILGQKVEFLVSFYNNEISEKSEIFDDQFSVERPDGSNFTLKIRSTKLEDSAMYFCASSGLAVAYEQYFGPGTRLTVT.

This clone was observed a handful of times. The chain joins TRBV7-6 to TRBJ2-2; D is uncertain. This CDR3 contains 14 residues. Per germline, CDR1 SGHVS and CDR2 FNYEAQ. V lost 1 base to trimming and J lost 4 bases, with 7 bases between them. In DNA form, the CDR3 reads TGTGCCAGCAGCTTAGATGGCAGCACCGGGGAGCTGTTTTTT. Amino acids: CASSLDGSTGELFF.

The chain employs TRBV29-1 and TRBJ1-1, with D tentatively TRBD1 (5 bases). Germline lookup yields CDR1 SQVTM and CDR2 ANQGSEA. CDR3 length equals 13 residues. Trimming cost V 3 bases and J 4 bases, with 12 bases left between them. The CDR3 region is CSVDMGGGTEAFF. The CDR3 DNA is TGCAGCGTTGATATGGGGGGGGGCACTGAAGCTTTCTTT.

The gene calls are TRBV6-1 and TRBJ1-5; a weak D match, TRBD1 (6 bases). V lost 6 bases and J 2 bases, leaving 14 bases between the germline ends. This CDR3 is built from 15 residues. Germline CDR1 is MNHNS and CDR2 is SASEGT. In DNA, the CDR3 is TGTGCCAGCAGGGGGACACCTGCGGGCAATCAGCCCCAGCATTTT. Translated, it gives CASRGTPAGNQPQHF.

This rearrangement joins TRBV7-2 to TRBJ1-2; 7 bases line up with TRBD1. J lost 5 bases, V lost 5 bases, and 8 bases had no gene match. CDR3 size: 14 residues. Germline CDR1 is SGHTA and CDR2 is FQGNSA. The CDR3 region has the DNA TGTGCCAGCAGCCGAGAGGGGACAGCTTATGGCTACACCTTC. Amino acids: CASSREGTAYGYTF.

V and J are TRBV4-2 and TRBJ1-2; no clear D gene. Germline assignment: CDR1 LGHNA and CDR2 YNFKEQ. Trimming took 0 bases from V and 5 from J, leaving 4 bases between them. This CDR3 region has 12 residues. This CDR3 reads CASSQDIYGYTF. The CDR3 DNA follows: TGTGCCAGCAGCCAAGATATATATGGCTACACCTTC.

The chain employs TRBV29-1 and TRBJ2-3, with 10 nucleotides matching TRBD2. Germline CDR1 SQVTM, CDR2 ANQGSEA. The CDR3 extends over 15 amino acids. Trimming cost V 7 bases and J 2 bases; bases outside gene matches: 9. CDR3 region: CSGDGLAGATDTQYF. DNA of the CDR3: TGCAGCGGGGATGGGCTAGCGGGGGCCACAGATACGCAGTATTTT.

The sample holds a few counts of this clone. The V call is TRBV30, the J call TRBJ1-2, with D hard to call. Trimming took 3 bases from V and 7 from J, leaving 24 bases between them. Germline V CDR1 and CDR2: GTSNPN, SVGIG (reference sequence). The CDR3 length is 16 residues. In DNA form, the CDR3 reads TGTGCCTGGAGCGCCGGACTACTAAAATCCTCCCCTGGCTACACCTTC. Amino acid sequence: CAWSAGLLKSSPGYTF.

The V gene is TRBV18, the J gene TRBJ2-3; 7 positions match TRBD1. J lost 1 base, V lost 2 bases, and 12 bases had no gene match. Germline V lookup: CDR1 KGHSH, CDR2 LQKENI. The CDR3 length is 18 residues. The DNA of the CDR3 is TGTGCCAGCTCACCATCAAAAGGGGGCGGGCTAGGCACAGATACGCAGTATTTT. Translated: CASSPSKGGGLGTDTQYF.

The J gene is TRBJ2-3, the V gene TRBV19; no clear D gene. V was pared by 3 bases and J by 5 bases, with 9 bases between. This CDR3 spans 13 amino acids. The V gene's germline CDR1 is LNHDA and CDR2 SQIVND (reference sequence). The CDR3 is CASSIGSGDTQYF. CDR3 sequence (DNA): TGTGCCAGTAGTATTGGTAGTGGAGATACGCAGTATTTT.

A single count supports this clone. The V and J genes are TRBV10-3 and TRBJ2-5; 7 bases map to TRBD2. TRBJ2-7 explains the end of the DNA better; the J call may be wrong. The CDR3 totals 13 residues. Germline V gene lookup returns CDR1 ENHRY and CDR2 SYGVKD. CDR3 in amino acids: CAIMGGISYEQYF. The CDR3 coding sequence is TGTGCCATCATGGGGGGGATTTCCTACGAGCAGTACTTC.

The chain has TRBV6-5 and TRBJ1-4; TRBD1 matches at 7 bases. With 5 bases clipped from V and 5 bases from J, the junction kept 5 bases outside the gene matches. CDR3 length equals 14 residues. Germline V CDR1 and CDR2: MNHEY, SVGAGI. This chain's CDR3 is CASSTTGINEKLFF. CDR3 DNA: TGTGCCAGCAGTACGACAGGGATCAATGAAAAACTGTTTTTT.